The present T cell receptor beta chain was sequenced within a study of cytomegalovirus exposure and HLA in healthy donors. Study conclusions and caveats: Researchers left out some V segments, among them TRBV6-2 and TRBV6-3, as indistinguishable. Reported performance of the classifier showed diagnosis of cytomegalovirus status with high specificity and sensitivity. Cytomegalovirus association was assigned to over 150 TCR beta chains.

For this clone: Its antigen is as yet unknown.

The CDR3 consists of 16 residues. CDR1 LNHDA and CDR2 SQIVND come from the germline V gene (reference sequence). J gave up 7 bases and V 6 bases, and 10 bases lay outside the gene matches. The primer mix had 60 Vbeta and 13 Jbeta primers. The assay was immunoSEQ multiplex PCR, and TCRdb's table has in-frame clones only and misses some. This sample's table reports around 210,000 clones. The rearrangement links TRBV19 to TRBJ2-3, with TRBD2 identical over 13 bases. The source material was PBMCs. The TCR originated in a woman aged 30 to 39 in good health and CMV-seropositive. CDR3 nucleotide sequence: TGTGCCAGTAGCTTCGTACTAGCGGGGGGGCGGCATACGCAGTATTTT. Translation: CASSFVLAGGRHTQYF.